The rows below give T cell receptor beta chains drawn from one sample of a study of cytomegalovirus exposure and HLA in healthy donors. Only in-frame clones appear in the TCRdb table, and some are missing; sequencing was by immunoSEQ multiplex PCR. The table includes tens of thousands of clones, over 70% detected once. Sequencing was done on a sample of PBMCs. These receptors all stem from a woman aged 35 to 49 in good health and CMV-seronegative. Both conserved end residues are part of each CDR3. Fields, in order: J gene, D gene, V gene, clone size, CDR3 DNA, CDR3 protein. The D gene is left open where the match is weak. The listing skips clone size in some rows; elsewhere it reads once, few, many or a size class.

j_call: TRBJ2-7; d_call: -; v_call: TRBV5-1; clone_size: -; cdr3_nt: TGCGCCAGCAGCTTGGCGGTGGGGAGCTCCTACGAGCAGTACTTC; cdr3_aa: CASSLAVGSSYEQYF
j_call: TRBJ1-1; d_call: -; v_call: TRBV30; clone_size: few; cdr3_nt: TGTGCCTGGAGTGGAGGGATGGGTGAAGCTTTCTTT; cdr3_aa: CAWSGGMGEAFF
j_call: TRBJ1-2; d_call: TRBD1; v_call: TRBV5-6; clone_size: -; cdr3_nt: TGTGCCAGCAGCTTGGCCCAGGCAGGGGGGTATGGCTACACCTTC; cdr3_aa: CASSLAQAGGYGYTF
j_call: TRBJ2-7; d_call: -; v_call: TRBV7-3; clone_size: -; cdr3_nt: TGTGCCAGCAGCTTATCTCCCAGCTACGAGCAGTACTTC; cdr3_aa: CASSLSPSYEQYF
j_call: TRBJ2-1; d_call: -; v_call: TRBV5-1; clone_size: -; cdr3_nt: TGCGCCAGCAGCCCGGGAGGACAGAAAGCTTACAATGAGCAGTTCTTC; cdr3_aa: CASSPGGQKAYNEQFF
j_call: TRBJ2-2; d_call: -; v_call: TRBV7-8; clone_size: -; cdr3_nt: TGTGCCAGCAGCTTATCCGGACACCCGGGGGACACCGGGGAGCTGTTTTTT; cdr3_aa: CASSLSGHPGDTGELFF
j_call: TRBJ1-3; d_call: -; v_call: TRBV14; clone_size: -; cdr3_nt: TGTGCCAGCAGCCCGACACGGGGGTATGGAAACACCATATATTTT; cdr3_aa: CASSPTRGYGNTIYF
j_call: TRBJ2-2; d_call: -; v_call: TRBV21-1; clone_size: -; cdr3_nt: TGTGCCAGCACCTGCGGGGGTCCCACCGGGGAGCTGTTTTTT; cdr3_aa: CASTCGGPTGELFF
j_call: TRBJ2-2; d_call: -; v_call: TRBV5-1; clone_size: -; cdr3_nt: TGCGCCAGCACGCCTGGAGGTTCGAACACCGGGGAGCTGTTTTTT; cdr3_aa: CASTPGGSNTGELFF
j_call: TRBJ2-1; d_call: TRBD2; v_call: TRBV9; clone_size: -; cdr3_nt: TGTGCCAGCAGCGTCGACGGGAGGGCTAGGCTCTTC; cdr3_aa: CASSVDGRARLF
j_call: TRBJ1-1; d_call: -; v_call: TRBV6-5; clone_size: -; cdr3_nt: TGTGCCAGCAGTTACCGATCAGGTATGAACACTGAAGCTTTCTTT; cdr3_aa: CASSYRSGMNTEAFF
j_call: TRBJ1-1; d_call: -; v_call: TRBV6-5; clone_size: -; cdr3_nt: TGTGCCAGCAGTTACCAGGGTTGGGCTTTCTTT; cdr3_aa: CASSYQGWAFF
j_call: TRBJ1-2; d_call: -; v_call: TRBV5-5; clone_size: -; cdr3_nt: TGTGCCAGCAGCTTTGATCAGGGGTATGGCTACACCTTC; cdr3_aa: CASSFDQGYGYTF
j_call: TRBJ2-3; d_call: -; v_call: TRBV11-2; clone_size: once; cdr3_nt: TGTGCCAGCAGCTTAGGAGTGGGAGTGCTAGATACGCAGTATTTT; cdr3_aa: CASSLGVGVLDTQYF
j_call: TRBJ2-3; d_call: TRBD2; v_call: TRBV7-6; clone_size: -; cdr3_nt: TGTGCCAGCAGCCCGGGGGGTTCCACAGATACGCAGTATTTT; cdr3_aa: CASSPGGSTDTQYF
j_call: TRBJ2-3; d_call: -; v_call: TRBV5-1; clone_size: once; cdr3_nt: TGCGCCAGCAGCTGGGCCCCGGGGAGCGGTAGCACAGATACGCAGTATTTT; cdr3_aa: CASSWAPGSGSTDTQYF
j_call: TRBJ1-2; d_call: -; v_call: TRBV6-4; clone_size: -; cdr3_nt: TGTGCCAGCAGTGACGGAGGGAACTATGGCTACACCTTC; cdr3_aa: CASSDGGNYGYTF
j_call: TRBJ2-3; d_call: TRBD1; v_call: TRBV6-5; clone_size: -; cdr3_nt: TGTGCCAGCAGTTCTGGTCAGGGGGCTGAGGATACGCAGTATTTT; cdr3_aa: CASSSGQGAEDTQYF
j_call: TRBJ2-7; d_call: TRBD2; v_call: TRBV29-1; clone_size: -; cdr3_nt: TGCAGCGTTGAGCCTAGCGGCACCTACGAGCAGTACTTC; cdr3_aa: CSVEPSGTYEQYF
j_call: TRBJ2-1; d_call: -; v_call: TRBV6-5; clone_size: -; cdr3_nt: TGTGCCAGCGGAACCTCTACCTCCAGACTTGAGCAGTTCTTC; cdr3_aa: CASGTSTSRLEQFF
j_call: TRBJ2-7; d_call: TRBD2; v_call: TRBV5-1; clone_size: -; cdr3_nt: TGCGCCAGCAGCCTAGCGGGAGATTCCAACGAGCAGTACTTC; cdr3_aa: CASSLAGDSNEQYF
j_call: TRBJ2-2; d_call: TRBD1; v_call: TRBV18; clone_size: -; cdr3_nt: TGTGCCAGCTCGCCACAGGGGGCCCCCGGGGAGCTGTTTTTT; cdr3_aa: CASSPQGAPGELFF
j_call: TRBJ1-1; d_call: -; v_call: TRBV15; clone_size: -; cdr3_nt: TGTGCCACCAGCAGAGACATGAGGGTGACTGAAGCTTTCTTT; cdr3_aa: CATSRDMRVTEAFF
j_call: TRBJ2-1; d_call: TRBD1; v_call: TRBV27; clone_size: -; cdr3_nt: TGTGCCAGCAGTTCCGGGACAGGGGCCTACAATGAGCAGTTCTTC; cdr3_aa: CASSSGTGAYNEQFF
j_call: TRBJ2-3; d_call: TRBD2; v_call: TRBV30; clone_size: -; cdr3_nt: TGTGCCTGGAGTACTAGCGGGGGGGCCGCAGATACGCAGTATTTT; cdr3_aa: CAWSTSGGAADTQYF
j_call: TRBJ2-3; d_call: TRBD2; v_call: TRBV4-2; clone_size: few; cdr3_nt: TGTGCCAGCAGCCAAGGCGGACTAGCAGATACGCAGTATTTT; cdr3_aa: CASSQGGLADTQYF
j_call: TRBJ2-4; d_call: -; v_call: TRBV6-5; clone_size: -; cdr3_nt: TGTGCCAGCAGCAACCGACACTTAGCCAAAAACATTCAGTACTTC; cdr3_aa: CASSNRHLAKNIQYF
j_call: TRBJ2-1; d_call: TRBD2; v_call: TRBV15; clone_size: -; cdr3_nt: TGTGCCACCAGCACCTTAGCGGGGAGCTCCTACAATGAGCAGTTCTTC; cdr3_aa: CATSTLAGSSYNEQFF
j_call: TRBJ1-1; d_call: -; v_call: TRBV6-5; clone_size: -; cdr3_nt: TGTGCCATCCAAATGGGGGCGAGCTTTGGCACTGAAGCTTTCTTT; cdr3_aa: CAIQMGASFGTEAFF
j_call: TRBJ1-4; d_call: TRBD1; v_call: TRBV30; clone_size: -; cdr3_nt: TGTGCCTGGAGTTTGACAGGGGGTAAACTGTTTTTT; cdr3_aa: CAWSLTGGKLFF
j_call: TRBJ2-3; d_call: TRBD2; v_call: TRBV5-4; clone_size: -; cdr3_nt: TGTGCCAGCAGCCCTCGGACTAGCGGGAGGACAGATACGCAGTATTTT; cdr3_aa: CASSPRTSGRTDTQYF
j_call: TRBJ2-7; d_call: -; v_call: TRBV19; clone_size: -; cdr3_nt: TGTGCCAGTAGTATGAGGTGGAGGGAAGGGCAGTACTTC; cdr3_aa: CASSMRWREGQYF
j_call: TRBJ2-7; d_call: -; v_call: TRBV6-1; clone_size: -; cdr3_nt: -; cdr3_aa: CASSSSGLLYQQYF
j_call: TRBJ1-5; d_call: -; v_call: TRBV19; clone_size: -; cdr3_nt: TGTGCCAGCGGAGGAGATCAGCCCCAGCATTTT; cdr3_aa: CASGGDQPQHF
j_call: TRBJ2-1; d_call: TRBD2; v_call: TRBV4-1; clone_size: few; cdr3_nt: TGCGCCAGCAGCCAAGATGGAGGAGGAGGAGCGGGGTTGGAGCAGTTCTTC; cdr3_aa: CASSQDGGGGAGLEQFF
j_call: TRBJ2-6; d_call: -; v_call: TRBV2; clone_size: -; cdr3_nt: TGTGCCAGCAGTGAAATGTTCTGGCTCAGGCCTGGGGCCAACGTCCTGACTTTC; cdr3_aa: CASSEMFWLRPGANVLTF
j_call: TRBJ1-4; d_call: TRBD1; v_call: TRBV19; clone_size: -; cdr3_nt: TGTGCCAGTGGGAGACCTCCGGGACAGGGTATTGAAAAACTGTTTTTT; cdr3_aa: CASGRPPGQGIEKLFF
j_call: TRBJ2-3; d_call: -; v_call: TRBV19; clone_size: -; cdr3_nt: TGTGCCAGTAGTATGAGGCGACAGGGGAGGGTAGTTGATACGCAGTATTTT; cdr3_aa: CASSMRRQGRVVDTQYF
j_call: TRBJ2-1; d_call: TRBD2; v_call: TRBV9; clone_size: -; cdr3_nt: TGTGCCAGCAGCGTAGGCGGGAGTGTTGGCAATGAGCAGTTCTTC; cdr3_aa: CASSVGGSVGNEQFF
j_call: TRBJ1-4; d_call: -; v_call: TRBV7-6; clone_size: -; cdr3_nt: TGTGCCAGCAGCTTCCCCCCCCGAGGCCTTACATCAACTAATGAAAAACTGTTTTTT; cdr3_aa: CASSFPPRGLTSTNEKLFF
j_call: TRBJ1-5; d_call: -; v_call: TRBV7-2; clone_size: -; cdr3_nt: TGTGCCAGCAGCTCTCAGGTCGATCAGCCCCAGCATTTT; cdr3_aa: CASSSQVDQPQHF
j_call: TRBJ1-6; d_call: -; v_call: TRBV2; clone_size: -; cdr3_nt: TGTGCCAGCAGTGAGGTGGGGGCTAATTCACCCCTCCACTTT; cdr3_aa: CASSEVGANSPLHF
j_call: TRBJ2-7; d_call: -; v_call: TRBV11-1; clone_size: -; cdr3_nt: TGTGCCAGCAGCTCAGGAGGATCTGTCTACGAGCAGTACTTC; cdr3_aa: CASSSGGSVYEQYF
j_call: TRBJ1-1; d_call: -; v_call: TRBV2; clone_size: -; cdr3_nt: TGTGCCAGCAGCCGCGGGGGCTTGAACACTGAAGCTTTCTTT; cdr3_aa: CASSRGGLNTEAFF
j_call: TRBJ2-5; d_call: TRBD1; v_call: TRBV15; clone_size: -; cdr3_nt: TGCGCCACCAGCCCGGGACAGGGCGAAGAGACCCAGTACTTC; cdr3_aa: CATSPGQGEETQYF
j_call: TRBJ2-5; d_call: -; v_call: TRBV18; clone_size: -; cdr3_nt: TGTGCCAGCTCACAGGGGTTCGGGGAGACCCAGTACTTC; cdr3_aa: CASSQGFGETQYF
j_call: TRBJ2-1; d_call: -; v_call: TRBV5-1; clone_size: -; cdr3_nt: TGCGCCAGCAGCTTGGTCAGGGAAGCCTACAATGAGCAGTTCTTC; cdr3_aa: CASSLVREAYNEQFF
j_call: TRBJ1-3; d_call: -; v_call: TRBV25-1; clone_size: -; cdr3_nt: TGTGCCAGCAGGAGAGGAGGGGACCCCTTCTCTGGAAACACCATATATTTT; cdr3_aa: CASRRGGDPFSGNTIYF
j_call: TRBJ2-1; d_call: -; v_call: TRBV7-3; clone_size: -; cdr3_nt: TGTGCCAGCAGCTGGACCGGGACAACGAACAATGAGCAGTTCTTC; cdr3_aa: CASSWTGTTNNEQFF
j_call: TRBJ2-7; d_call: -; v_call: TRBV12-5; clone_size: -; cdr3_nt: TGTGCTAGTGCCCAAGACAGGAACTACGAGCAGTACTTC; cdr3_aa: CASAQDRNYEQYF
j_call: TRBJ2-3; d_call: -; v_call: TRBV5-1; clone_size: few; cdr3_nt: TGCGCCAGCAGCTTGGGAGCTAGGTCTAGCACAGATACGCAGTATTTT; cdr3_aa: CASSLGARSSTDTQYF
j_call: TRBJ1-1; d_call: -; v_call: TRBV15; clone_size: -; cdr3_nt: TGTGCCACCAGCAGGTCAGGGGTATCCACTGAAGCTTTCTTT; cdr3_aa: CATSRSGVSTEAFF
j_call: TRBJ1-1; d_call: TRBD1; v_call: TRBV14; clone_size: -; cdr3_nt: TGTGCCAGCAGCCACTTTGACAGGGACACTGAAGCTTTCTTT; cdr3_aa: CASSHFDRDTEAFF
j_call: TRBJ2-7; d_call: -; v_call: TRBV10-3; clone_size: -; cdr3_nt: TGTGCCATCAGGGAGGGGGCGTTGGTGGGGCAGTACTTC; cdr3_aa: CAIREGALVGQYF